This T cell receptor beta chain was obtained from a study of cytomegalovirus exposure and HLA in healthy donors. PCR employed 60 Vbeta and 13 Jbeta primers. Measured with immunoSEQ multiplex PCR; TCRdb has only the in-frame clones, and not every one. This sample has over 150,000 clones, with around four fifths found just once. The sequenced sample was PBMCs. This receptor was obtained from a woman between 50 and 59 years old in good health and CMV-seronegative.

CDR3 bases: TGTGCCAGCAGCCTGGGGCGGGACTCACCCCTCCACTTT. It codes for CASSLGRDSPLHF. J is TRBJ1-6 and V is TRBV7-9; D might be TRBD1 (5 bases). CDR1 is SEHNR, CDR2 FQNEAQ, per germline (reference sequence). V was trimmed by 5 bases and J by 10 bases, leaving 12 bases between them. The CDR3 length is 13 residues.